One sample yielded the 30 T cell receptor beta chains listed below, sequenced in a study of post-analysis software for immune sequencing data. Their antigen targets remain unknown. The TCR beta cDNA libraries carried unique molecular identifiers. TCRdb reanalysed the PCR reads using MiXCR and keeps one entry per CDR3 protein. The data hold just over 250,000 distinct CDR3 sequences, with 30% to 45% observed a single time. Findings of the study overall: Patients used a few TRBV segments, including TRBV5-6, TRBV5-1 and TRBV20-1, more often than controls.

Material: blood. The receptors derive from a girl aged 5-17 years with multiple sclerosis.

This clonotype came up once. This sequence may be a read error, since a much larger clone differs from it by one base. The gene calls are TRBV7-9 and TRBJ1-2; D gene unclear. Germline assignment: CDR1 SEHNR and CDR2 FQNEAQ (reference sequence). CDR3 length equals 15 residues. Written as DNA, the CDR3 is TGTGCCATCCCAGAAGAGCCTTCAGCTAACCATGGCTACACCTTC. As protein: CAIPEEPSANHGYTF.

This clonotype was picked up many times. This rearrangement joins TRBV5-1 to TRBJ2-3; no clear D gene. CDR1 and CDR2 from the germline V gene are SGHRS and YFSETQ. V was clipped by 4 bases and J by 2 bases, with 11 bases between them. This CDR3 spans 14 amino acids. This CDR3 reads CASSPFSPTDTQYF. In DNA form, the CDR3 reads TGCGCCAGCAGCCCCTTTTCCCCCACAGATACGCAGTATTTT.

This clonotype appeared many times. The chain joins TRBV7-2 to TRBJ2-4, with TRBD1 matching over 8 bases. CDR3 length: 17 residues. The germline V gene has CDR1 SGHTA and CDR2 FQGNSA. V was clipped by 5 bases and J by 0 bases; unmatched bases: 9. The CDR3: CASSPRTGPIAKNIQYF. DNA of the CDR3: TGTGCCAGCAGCCCAAGGACAGGGCCAATAGCCAAAAACATTCAGTACTTC.

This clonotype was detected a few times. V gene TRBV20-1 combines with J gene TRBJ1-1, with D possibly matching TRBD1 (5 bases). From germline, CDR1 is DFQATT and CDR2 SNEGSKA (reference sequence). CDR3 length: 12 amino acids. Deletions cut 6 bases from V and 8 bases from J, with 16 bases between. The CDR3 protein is CSAPRGQGEAFF. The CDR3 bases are TGCAGTGCACCCCGAGGACAAGGGGAAGCTTTCTTT.

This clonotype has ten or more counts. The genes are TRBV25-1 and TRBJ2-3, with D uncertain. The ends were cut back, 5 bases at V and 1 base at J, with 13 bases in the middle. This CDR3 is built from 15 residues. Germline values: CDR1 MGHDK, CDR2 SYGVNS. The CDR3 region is CASSQTHGRTDTQYF. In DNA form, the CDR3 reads TGTGCCAGCAGTCAGACGCACGGACGCACAGATACGCAGTATTTT. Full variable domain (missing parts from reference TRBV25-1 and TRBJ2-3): EADIYQTPRYLVIGTGKKITLECSQTMGHDKMYWYQQDPGMELHLIHYSYGVNSTEKGDLSSESTVSRIRTEHFPLTLESARPSHTSQYLCASSQTHGRTDTQYFGPGTRLTVL.

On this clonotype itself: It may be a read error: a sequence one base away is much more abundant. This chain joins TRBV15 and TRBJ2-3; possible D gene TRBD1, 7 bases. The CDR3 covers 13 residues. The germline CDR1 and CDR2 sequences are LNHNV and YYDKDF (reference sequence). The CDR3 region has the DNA TGTGCCATCAGCAGCAGGGGGGCAGATACGCAGTATTTT. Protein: CAISSRGADTQYF.

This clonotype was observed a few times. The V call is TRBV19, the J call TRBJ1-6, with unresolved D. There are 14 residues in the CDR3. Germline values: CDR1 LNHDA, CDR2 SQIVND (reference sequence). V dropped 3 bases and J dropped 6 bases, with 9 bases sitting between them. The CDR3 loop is CASSMGRSNSPLHF. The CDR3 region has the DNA TGTGCCAGTAGTATGGGAAGGAGTAATTCACCCCTCCACTTT.

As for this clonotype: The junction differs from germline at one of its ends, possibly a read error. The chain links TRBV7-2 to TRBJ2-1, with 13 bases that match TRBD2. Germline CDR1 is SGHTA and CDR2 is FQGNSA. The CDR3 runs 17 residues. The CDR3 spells CASSLVGGLAGINEQFF. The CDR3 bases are TGTGCCAGCAGTTTAGTAGGGGGACTAGCGGGAATAAATGAGCAGTTCTTC.

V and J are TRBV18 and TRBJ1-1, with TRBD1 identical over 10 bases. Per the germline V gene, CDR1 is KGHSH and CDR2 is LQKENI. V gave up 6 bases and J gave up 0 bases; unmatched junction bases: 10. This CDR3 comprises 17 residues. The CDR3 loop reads CASSLGQGSGMNTEAFF. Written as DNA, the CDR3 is TGTGCCAGCTCCCTGGGACAGGGGTCGGGCATGAACACTGAAGCTTTCTTT.

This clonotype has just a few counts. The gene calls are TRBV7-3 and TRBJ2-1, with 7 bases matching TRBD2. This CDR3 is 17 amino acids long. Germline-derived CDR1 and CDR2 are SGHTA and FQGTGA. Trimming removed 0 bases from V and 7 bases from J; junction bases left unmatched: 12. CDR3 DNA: TGTGCCAGCAGCTTAACCGGGGGGAACGTGTTTGGTAATGAGCAGTTCTTC. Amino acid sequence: CASSLTGGNVFGNEQFF.

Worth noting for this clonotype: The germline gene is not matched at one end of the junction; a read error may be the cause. For the CDR3, the DNA is TGCGCCAGTCGAGACAGGGGGAACGCCGGGGAGCTGTTTTTT. This codes for CASRDRGNAGELFF. V and J are TRBV5-1 and TRBJ2-2; 9 positions match TRBD1. Germline CDR1 SGHRS, CDR2 YFSETQ. This CDR3 contains 14 residues.

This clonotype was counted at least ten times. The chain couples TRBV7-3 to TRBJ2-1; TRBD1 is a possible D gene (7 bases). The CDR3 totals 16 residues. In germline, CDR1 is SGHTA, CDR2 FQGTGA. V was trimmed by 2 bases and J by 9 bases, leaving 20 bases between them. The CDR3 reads CASSLGPLQGGAEQFF. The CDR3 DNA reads TGTGCCAGCAGCTTAGGACCCCTCCAGGGGGGAGCTGAGCAGTTCTTC. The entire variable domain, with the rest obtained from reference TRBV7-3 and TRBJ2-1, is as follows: GAGVSQTPSNKVTEKGKYVELRCDPISGHTALYWYRQSLGQGPEFLIYFQGTGAADDSGLPNDRFFAVRPEGSVSTLKIQRTERGDSAVYLCASSLGPLQGGAEQFFGPGTRLTVL.

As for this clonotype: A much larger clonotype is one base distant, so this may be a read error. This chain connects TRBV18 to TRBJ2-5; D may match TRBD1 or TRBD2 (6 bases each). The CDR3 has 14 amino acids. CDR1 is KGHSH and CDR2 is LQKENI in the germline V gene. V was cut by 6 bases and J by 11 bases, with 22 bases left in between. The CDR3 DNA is TGTGCCAGCTCCAGGGGAGGACAGAAGGATGAGCAGTACTTC. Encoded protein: CASSRGGQKDEQYF.

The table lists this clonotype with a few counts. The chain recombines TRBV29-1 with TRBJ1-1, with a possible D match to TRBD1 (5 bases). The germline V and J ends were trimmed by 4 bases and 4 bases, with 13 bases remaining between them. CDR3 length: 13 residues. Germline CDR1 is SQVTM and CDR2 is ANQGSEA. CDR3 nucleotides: TGCAGCGTTGGGGACCCAAAGCTCACTGAAGCTTTCTTT. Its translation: CSVGDPKLTEAFF.

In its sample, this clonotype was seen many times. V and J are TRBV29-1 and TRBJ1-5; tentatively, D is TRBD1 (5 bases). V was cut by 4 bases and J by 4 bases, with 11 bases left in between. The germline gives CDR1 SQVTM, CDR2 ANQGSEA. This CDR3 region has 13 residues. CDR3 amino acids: CSVGENRNQPQHF. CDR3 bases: TGCAGCGTTGGGGAGAACAGGAATCAGCCCCAGCATTTT.

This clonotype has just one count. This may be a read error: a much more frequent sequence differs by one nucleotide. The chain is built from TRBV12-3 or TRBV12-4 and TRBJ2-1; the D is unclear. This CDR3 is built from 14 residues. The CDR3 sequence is CASSLYEYYNEQCF. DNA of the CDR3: TGTGCCAGCAGTTTATACGAGTACTACAATGAGCAGTGCTTC.

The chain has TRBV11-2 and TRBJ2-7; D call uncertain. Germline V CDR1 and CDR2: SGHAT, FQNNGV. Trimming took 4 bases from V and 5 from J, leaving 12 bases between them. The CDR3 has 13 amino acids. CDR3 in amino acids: CASSYSAIHEQYF. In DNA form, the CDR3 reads TGTGCCAGCAGCTACAGCGCGATTCACGAGCAGTACTTC.

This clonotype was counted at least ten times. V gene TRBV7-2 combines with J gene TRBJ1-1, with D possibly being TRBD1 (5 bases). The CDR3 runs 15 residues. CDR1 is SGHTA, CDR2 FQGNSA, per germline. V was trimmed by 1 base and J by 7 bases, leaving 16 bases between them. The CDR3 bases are TGTGCCAGCAGCTTAGTTGCCGTGGGGGGTATTGAAGCTTTCTTT. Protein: CASSLVAVGGIEAFF.

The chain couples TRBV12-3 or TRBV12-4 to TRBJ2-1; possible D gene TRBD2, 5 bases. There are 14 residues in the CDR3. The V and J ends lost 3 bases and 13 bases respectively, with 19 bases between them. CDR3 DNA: TGTGCCAGCAGTTTCGGCCTAGCCCCAGAGACCCAGTTCTTC. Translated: CASSFGLAPETQFF.

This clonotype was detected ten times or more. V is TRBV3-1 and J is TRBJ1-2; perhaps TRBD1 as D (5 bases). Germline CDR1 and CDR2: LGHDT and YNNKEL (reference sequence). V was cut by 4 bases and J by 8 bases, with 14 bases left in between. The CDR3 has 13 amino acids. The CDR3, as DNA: TGTGCCAGCAGCCGGGACCGTCGAAGCGGCTACACCTTC. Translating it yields CASSRDRRSGYTF.

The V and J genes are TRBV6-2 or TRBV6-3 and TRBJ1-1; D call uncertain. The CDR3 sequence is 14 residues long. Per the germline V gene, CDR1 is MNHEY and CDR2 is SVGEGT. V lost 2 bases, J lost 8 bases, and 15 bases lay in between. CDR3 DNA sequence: TGTGCCAGCAGTTACGACATCCTCTCCCGGGAAGCTTTCTTT. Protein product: CASSYDILSREAFF.

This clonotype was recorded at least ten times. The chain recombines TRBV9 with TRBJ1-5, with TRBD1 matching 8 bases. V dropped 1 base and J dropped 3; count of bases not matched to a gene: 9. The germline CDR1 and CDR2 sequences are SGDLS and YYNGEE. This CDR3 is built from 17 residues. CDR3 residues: CASSVNLQGEANQPQHF. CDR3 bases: TGTGCCAGCAGCGTAAATTTACAGGGGGAGGCCAATCAGCCCCAGCATTTT.

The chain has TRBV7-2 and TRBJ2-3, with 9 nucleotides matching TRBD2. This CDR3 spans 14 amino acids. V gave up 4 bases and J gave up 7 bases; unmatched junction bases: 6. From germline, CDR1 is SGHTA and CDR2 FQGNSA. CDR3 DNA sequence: TGTGCCAGCAGCTCGGGCGGGGGGGGCTATACGCAGTATTTT. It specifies CASSSGGGGYTQYF.

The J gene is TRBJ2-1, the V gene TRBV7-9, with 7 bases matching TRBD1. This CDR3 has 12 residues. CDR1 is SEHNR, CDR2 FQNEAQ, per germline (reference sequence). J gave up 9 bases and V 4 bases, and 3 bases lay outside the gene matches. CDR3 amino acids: CASSSTGAEQFF. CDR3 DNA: TGTGCCAGCAGCTCTACAGGGGCTGAGCAGTTCTTC.

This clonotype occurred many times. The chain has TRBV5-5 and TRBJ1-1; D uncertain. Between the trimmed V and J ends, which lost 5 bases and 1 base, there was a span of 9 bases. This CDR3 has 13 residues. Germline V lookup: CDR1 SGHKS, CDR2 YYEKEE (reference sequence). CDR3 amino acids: CASSFAWNTEAFF. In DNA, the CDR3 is TGTGCCAGCAGTTTTGCTTGGAACACTGAAGCTTTCTTT.

The CDR3 nucleotides are TGTGCCAGCAGTTACGTGTTGCGCACCGGAAGGCCTGGGGCCAACGTCCTGACTTTC. Encoded protein: CASSYVLRTGRPGANVLTF. The chain links TRBV6-5 to TRBJ2-6; D not certain. V was pared by 2 bases and J by 2 bases, with 19 bases between. Germline V gene sequence: CDR1 MNHEY, CDR2 SVGAGI. The CDR3 spans 19 residues.

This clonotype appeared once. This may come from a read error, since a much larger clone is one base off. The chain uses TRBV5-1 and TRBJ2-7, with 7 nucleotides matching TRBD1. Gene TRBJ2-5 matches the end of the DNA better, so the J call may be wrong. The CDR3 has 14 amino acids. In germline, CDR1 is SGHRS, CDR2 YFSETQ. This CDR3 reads CAGSRGQQAETQYF. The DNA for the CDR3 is TGCGCCGGCAGTCGGGGACAGCAAGCGGAGACCCAGTACTTC.

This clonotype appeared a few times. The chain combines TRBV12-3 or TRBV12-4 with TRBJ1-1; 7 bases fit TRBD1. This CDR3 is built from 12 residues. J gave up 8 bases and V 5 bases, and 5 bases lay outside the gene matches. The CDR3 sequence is CASSTTTGEAFF. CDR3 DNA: TGTGCCAGCAGTACGACGACAGGGGAAGCTTTCTTT.

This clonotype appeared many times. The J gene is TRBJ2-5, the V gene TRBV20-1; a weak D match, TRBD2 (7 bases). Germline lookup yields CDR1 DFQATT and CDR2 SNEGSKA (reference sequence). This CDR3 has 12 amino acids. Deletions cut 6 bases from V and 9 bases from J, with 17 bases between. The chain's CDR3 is CSAEDSREAQYF. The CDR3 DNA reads TGCAGTGCCGAGGACAGCCGGGAGGCCCAGTACTTC.

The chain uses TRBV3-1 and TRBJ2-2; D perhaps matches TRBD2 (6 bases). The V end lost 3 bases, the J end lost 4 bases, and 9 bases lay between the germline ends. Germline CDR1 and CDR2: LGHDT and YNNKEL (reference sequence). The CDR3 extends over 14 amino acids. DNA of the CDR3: TGTGCCAGCAGCCATAGCGGATCCACCGGGGAGCTGTTTTTT. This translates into CASSHSGSTGELFF.